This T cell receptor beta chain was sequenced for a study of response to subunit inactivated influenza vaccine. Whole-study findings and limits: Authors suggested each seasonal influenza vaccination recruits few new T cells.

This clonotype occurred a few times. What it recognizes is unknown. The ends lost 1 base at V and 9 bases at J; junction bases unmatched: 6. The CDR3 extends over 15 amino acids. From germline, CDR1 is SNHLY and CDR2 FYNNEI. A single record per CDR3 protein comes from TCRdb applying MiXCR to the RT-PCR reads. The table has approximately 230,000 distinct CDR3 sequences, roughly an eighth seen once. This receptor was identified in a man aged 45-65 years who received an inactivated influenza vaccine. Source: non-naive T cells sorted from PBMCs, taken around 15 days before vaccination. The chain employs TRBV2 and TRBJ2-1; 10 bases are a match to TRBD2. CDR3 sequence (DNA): TGTGCCAGCAGTGAAGATCTTCTAGCGGGGGTTGAGCAGTTCTTC. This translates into CASSEDLLAGVEQFF. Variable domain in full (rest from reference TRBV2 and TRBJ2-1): EPEVTQTPSHQVTQMGQEVILRCVPISNHLYFYWYRQILGQKVEFLVSFYNNEISEKSEIFDDQFSVERPDGSNFTLKIRSTKLEDSAMYFCASSEDLLAGVEQFFGPGTRLTVL.